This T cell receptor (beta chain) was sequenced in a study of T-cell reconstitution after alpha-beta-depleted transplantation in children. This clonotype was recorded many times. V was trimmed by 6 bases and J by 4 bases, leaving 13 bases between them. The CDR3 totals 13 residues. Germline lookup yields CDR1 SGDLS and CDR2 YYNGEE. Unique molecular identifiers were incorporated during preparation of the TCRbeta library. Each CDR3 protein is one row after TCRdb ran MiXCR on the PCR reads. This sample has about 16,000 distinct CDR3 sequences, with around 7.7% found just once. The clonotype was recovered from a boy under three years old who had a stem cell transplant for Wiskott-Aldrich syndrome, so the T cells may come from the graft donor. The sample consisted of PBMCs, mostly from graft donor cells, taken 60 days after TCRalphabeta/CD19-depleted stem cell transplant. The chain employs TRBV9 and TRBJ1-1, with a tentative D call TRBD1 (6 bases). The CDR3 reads CASTKGGATEAFF. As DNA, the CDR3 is TGTGCCAGCACGAAAGGGGGAGCCACTGAAGCTTTCTTT.